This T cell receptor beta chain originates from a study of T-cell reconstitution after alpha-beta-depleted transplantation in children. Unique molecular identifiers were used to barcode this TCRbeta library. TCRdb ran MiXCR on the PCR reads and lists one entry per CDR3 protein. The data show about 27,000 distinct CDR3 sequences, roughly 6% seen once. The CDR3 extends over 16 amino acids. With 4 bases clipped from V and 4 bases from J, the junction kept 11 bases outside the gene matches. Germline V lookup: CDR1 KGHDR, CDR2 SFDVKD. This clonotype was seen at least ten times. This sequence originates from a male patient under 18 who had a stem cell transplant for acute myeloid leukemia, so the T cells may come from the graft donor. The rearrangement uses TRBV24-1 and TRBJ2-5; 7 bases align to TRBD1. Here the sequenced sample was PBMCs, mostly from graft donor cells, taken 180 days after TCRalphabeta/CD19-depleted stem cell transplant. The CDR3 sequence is CATSDATTGLPETQYF. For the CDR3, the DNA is TGTGCCACCAGTGACGCAACGACAGGGTTGCCAGAGACCCAGTACTTC.